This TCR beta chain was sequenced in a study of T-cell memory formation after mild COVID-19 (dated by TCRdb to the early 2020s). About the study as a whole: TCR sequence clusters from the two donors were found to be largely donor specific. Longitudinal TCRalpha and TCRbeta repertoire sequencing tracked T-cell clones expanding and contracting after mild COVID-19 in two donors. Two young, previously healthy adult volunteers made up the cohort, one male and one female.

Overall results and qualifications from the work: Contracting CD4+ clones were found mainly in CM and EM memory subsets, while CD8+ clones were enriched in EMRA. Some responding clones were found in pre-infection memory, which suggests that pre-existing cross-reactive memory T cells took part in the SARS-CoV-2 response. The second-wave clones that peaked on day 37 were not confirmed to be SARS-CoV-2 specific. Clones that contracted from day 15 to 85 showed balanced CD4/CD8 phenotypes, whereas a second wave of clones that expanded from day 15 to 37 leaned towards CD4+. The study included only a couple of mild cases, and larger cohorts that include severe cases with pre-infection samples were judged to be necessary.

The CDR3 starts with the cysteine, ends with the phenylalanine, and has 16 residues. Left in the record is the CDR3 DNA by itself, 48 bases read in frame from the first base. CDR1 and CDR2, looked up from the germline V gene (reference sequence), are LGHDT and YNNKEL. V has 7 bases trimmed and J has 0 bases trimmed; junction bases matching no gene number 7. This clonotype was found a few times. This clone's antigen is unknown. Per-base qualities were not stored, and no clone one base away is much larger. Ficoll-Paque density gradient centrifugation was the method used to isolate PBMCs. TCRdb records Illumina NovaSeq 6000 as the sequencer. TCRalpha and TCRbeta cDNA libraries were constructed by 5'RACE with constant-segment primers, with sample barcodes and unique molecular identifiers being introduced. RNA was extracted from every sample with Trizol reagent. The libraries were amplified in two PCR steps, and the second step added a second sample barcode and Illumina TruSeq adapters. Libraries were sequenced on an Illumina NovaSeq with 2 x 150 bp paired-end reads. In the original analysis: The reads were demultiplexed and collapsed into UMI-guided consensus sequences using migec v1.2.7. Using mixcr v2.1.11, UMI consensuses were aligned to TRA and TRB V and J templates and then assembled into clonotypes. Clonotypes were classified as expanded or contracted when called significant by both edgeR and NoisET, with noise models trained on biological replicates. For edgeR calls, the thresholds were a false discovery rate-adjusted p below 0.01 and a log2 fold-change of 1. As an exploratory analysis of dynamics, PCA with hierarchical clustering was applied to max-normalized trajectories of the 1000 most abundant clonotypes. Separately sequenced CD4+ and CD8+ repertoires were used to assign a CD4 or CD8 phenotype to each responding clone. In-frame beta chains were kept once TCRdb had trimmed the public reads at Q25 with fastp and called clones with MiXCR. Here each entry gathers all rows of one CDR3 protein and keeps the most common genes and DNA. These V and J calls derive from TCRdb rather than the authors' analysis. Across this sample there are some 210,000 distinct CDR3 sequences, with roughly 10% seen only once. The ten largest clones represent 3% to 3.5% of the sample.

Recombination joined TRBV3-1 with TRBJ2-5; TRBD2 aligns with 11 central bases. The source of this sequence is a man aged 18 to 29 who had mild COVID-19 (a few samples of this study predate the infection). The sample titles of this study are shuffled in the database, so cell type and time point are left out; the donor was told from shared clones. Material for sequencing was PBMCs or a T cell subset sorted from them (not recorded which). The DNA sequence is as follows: TGTGCCAGCACCCCGACTAGCGGGACCTACCAAGAGACCCAGTACTTC. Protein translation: CASTPTSGTYQETQYF.